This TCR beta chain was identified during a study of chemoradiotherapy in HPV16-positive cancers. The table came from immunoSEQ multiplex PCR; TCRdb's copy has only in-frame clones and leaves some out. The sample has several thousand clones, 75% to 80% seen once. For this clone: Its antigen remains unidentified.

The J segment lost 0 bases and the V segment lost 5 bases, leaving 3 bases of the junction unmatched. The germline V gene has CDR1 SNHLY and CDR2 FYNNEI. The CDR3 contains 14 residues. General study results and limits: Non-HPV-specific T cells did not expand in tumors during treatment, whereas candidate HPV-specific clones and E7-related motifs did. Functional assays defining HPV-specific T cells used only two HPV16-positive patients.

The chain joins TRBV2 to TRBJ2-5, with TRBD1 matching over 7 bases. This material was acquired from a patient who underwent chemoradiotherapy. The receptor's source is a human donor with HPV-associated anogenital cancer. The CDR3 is CASSRDRNQETQYF. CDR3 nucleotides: TGTGCCAGCAGTAGGGACAGAAACCAAGAGACCCAGTACTTC. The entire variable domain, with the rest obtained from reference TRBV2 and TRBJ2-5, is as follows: EPEVTQTPSHQVTQMGQEVILRCVPISNHLYFYWYRQILGQKVEFLVSFYNNEISEKSEIFDDQFSVERPDGSNFTLKIRSTKLEDSAMYFCASSRDRNQETQYFGPGTRLLVL.